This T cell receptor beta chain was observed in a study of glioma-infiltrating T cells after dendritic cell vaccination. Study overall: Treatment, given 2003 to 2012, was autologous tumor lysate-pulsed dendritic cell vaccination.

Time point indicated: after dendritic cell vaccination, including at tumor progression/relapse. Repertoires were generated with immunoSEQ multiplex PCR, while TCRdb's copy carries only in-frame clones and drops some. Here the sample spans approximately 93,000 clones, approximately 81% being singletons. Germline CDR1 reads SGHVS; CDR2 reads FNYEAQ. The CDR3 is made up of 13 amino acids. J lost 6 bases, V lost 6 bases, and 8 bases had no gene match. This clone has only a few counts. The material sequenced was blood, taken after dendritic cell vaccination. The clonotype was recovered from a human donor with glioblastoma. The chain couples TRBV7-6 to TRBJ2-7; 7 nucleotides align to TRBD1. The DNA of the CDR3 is TGTGCCAGCAGGGAAGACAGGGTAGGCGAGCAGTACTTC. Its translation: CASREDRVGEQYF.